Below are 28 T cell receptor beta chains sequenced from a single sample in a study of T cells in Graves' hyperthyroidism and ophthalmopathy. Amplification yielded TCR beta CDR3 regions, with RNA transcripts as the source. Carried out on the TCR CDR3, a first-round RT-PCR used the HTBI primer set. Using its own MiXCR run on the multiplex PCR reads, TCRdb lists one record per CDR3 protein. The sample lists around 700,000 distinct CDR3 sequences; just over 35% were seen once. The sample was blood. All receptors derive from a woman in her thirties or forties with Graves' hyperthyroidism.

This clonotype came up a few times. The rearrangement joins TRBV7-9 to TRBJ2-2; a weak D match, TRBD1 (6 bases). Germline V CDR1 and CDR2: SEHNR, FQNEAQ (reference sequence). The CDR3 length is 15 residues. With 5 bases removed from V and 6 bases from J, the gap between germline ends came to 16 bases. The CDR3 sequence: CASSQDRQVSGELFF. CDR3 sequence (DNA): TGTGCCAGCAGCCAAGATAGACAGGTTTCCGGGGAGCTGTTTTTT.

This clonotype was seen repeatedly, ten times or more. The gene calls are TRBV6-5 and TRBJ1-1, with TRBD1 matching over 7 bases. V shed 5 bases and J 5 bases; nucleotides not matched to a gene: 8. In germline, CDR1 is MNHEY, CDR2 SVGAGI. The CDR3 extends over 14 amino acids. CDR3 in DNA: TGTGCCAGCAGTGAACAGGGGAGGCGGACTGAAGCTTTCTTT. Protein sequence: CASSEQGRRTEAFF.

This chain joins TRBV4-3 and TRBJ2-7; D possibly uses TRBD1 or TRBD2 (6 bases each). The CDR3 contains 14 residues. Trimming pared 3 bases from V and 2 bases from J, leaving 11 bases between. The germline gives CDR1 LGHNA, CDR2 YSLEER. CDR3 sequence (DNA): TGCGCCAGCAGCCAGGGCCGGGGGCCCTACGAGCAGTACTTC. This sequence encodes CASSQGRGPYEQYF.

This clonotype was detected many times. The rearrangement links TRBV5-1 to TRBJ2-7; 8 nucleotides match TRBD1. There are 15 residues in the CDR3. Trimming cost V 3 bases and J 5 bases; bases outside gene matches: 10. Germline CDR1 is SGHRS and CDR2 is YFSETQ. This chain's CDR3 is CASSSGQGKGHEQYF. Here the CDR3 DNA reads TGCGCCAGCAGCTCAGGACAGGGTAAAGGCCACGAGCAGTACTTC.

This clonotype was seen once. An end of the junction does not agree with germline; a read error may underlie this. V usage is TRBV24-1 and J usage is TRBJ2-3; tentatively, D is TRBD1 or TRBD2 (5 bases each). Germline CDR1 KGHDR, CDR2 SFDVKD. This CDR3 region has 15 residues. CDR3 sequence reads: CASSSVQDRRDTQYF. CDR3 sequence (DNA): TGTGCCAGCAGTAGCGTACAGGACCGTCGCGATACGCAGTATTTT.

The chain carries TRBV7-2 and TRBJ1-1, with TRBD1 as a possible D gene (5 bases). Germline CDR1 reads SGHTA; CDR2 reads FQGNSA. V was clipped by 4 bases and J by 3 bases, with 15 bases between them. The CDR3 consists of 15 residues. The CDR3 loop is CASSSGTAFYTEAFF. DNA of the CDR3: TGTGCCAGCAGCTCCGGGACGGCCTTTTACACTGAAGCTTTCTTT.

This clonotype was observed a handful of times. The gene calls are TRBV7-2 and TRBJ1-2, with a weak D call TRBD1 (5 bases). V gave up 8 bases and J gave up 0 bases, with 10 bases separating them. CDR3 length equals 13 residues. Germline V gene lookup returns CDR1 SGHTA and CDR2 FQGNSA. The chain's CDR3 is CASEAGSNYGYTF. The DNA for the CDR3 is TGTGCCAGCGAAGCAGGGTCTAACTATGGCTACACCTTC.

This clonotype was detected only a few times. The chain couples TRBV14 to TRBJ2-2; D may be TRBD2 (5 bases). Trimming pared 8 bases from V and 4 bases from J, leaving 11 bases between. The germline CDR1 and CDR2 sequences are SGHDN and FVKESK. The CDR3 is 13 residues long. DNA of the CDR3: TGTGCCAGCCTCAACCGGGGCACCGGGGAGCTGTTTTTT. Amino acid sequence: CASLNRGTGELFF.

This chain connects TRBV6-5 to TRBJ1-6; 10 nucleotides agree with TRBD1. The CDR3 is made up of 15 amino acids. Germline CDR1 MNHEY, CDR2 SVGAGI. After removal of 0 bases from V and 8 bases from J, the junction contained 1 base not matched to a gene. Written as DNA, the CDR3 is TGTGCCAGCAGTTACTCGGGACAGGGGCATTCACCCCTCCACTTT. Translating gives CASSYSGQGHSPLHF.

This chain links TRBV5-6 with TRBJ2-5; D uncertain. V was trimmed by 3 bases and J by 4 bases, leaving 10 bases between them. This CDR3 contains 13 residues. The germline CDR1 and CDR2 sequences are SGHDT and YYEEEE. The CDR3 nucleotides read TGTGCCAGCAGCTCCAACGGTGGAGAGACCCAGTACTTC. Translation: CASSSNGGETQYF.

This clonotype appeared once. V gene TRBV5-1 combines with J gene TRBJ1-6; D possibly corresponds to TRBD1 (5 bases). V was cut by 10 bases and J by 7 bases, with 12 bases left in between. The CDR3 covers 12 residues. Germline CDR1 is SGHRS and CDR2 is YFSETQ. The CDR3 DNA reads TGCGCCCAGACAGACTTGAATTCACCCCTCCACTTT. Protein sequence: CAQTDLNSPLHF.

The chain recombines TRBV10-3 with TRBJ1-2; tentatively, D is TRBD1 (6 bases). Trimming removed 10 bases at V and 6 bases at J, with 18 bases between. Per germline, CDR1 ENHRY and CDR2 SYGVKD. The CDR3 is 13 residues long. The CDR3 here is CASKGELHNGYTF. As DNA, the CDR3 is TGTGCCAGCAAGGGGGAGCTTCACAATGGCTACACCTTC.

This chain joins TRBV2 and TRBJ1-5; D may be TRBD1 (6 bases). Trimming took 6 bases from V and 2 from J, leaving 11 bases between them. CDR1 SNHLY and CDR2 FYNNEI come from the germline V gene. This CDR3 comprises 14 residues. CDR3 DNA sequence: TGTGCCAGCAGCTCCGGGACACGCAATCAGCCCCAGCATTTT. It specifies CASSSGTRNQPQHF.

Note on this clonotype: At one of its ends the junction is not consistent with the germline gene, which may arise from a read error. This chain uses TRBV10-3 with TRBJ2-7; the match to TRBD2 covers 11 bases. CDR1 is ENHRY, CDR2 SYGVKD, per germline. The CDR3 spans 16 residues. The CDR3 sequence: CAISDRGTSGSYEQCF. The CDR3 nucleotides read TGTGCCATCAGTGACCGCGGGACTAGCGGTTCATACGAGCAGTGCTTC.

Many counts were recorded for this clonotype. The rearrangement uses TRBV7-9 and TRBJ1-1, with D possibly being TRBD1 (6 bases). V was shortened by 4 bases and J by 0 bases, with 9 bases between the two germline ends. The CDR3 covers 14 residues. Per the germline V gene, CDR1 is SEHNR and CDR2 is FQNEAQ (reference sequence). CDR3: CASSWGALNTEAFF. The CDR3 bases are TGTGCCAGCAGCTGGGGGGCCCTGAACACTGAAGCTTTCTTT.

This chain joins TRBV11-1 and TRBJ1-1; a weak D match, TRBD1 (5 bases). V gave up 3 bases and J gave up 1 base, with 15 bases separating them. CDR3 length: 16 amino acids. Germline V gives CDR1 SGHAT, CDR2 FQDESV (reference sequence). CDR3 sequence reads: CASSLSPGTENTEAFF. The CDR3 DNA reads as TGTGCCAGCAGCTTGTCCCCAGGGACGGAGAACACTGAAGCTTTCTTT.

A word on this clonotype: The DNA is left out, because the CDR3 cannot be placed on it with certainty; the CDR3 is given as TCRdb lists it. J is TRBJ2-2 and V is TRBV10-3; TRBD1 is the table's D call, not checked against the DNA. The germline V gene has CDR1 ENHRY and CDR2 SYGVKD. The CDR3 is 13 residues long, counting both termini. This CDR3 reads CAISRTGTGSCFF.

CDR3 residues: CAISDTGRNEQFF. The CDR3 coding sequence is TGTGCCATCAGTGACACAGGGAGAAATGAGCAGTTCTTC. The chain combines TRBV10-3 with TRBJ2-1, with D perhaps matching TRBD1 (6 bases). The CDR3 contains 13 residues. Germline assignment: CDR1 ENHRY and CDR2 SYGVKD. V was pared by 3 bases and J by 7 bases, with 10 bases between.

This clonotype was recorded a few times. The chain couples TRBV6-2 or TRBV6-3 to TRBJ1-1; no definite D call. Trimming took 7 bases from V and 0 from J, leaving 12 bases between them. Germline CDR1 is MNHEY and CDR2 is SVGEGT. CDR3 length equals 14 residues. The CDR3 bases are TGTGCCAGCACCCCGGACGGAGTGAACACTGAAGCTTTCTTT. Protein sequence: CASTPDGVNTEAFF.

The chain recombines TRBV2 with TRBJ2-5; D remains ambiguous. Between the trimmed V and J ends, which lost 6 bases and 1 base, there was a span of 15 bases. The CDR3 covers 15 residues. The germline V gene encodes CDR1 SNHLY and CDR2 FYNNEI. In DNA form, the CDR3 reads TGTGCCAGCAGCATCCCTAGGATAACCCAAGAGACCCAGTACTTC. It encodes CASSIPRITQETQYF.

This clonotype has only a few counts. This chain links TRBV6-1 with TRBJ1-2; D gene unclear. The CDR3 runs to 13 residues. Looked up from germline, CDR1 is MNHNS and CDR2 is SASEGT. Trimming left V 4 bases short and J 5 bases short, with 11 bases between. CDR3 amino acids: CASSAGPLYGYTF. In DNA, the CDR3 is TGTGCCAGCAGTGCCGGCCCACTATATGGCTACACCTTC.

The V gene is TRBV7-9, the J gene TRBJ1-1; 8 nucleotides match TRBD1. V shed 4 bases and J 12 bases; nucleotides not matched to a gene: 16. The CDR3 sequence is 15 residues long. Germline-derived CDR1 and CDR2 are SEHNR and FQNEAQ (reference sequence). The DNA of the CDR3 is TGTGCCAGCAGCTCCCAGGGGGCGGGGGTCGAGGGGACTTTCTTT. Its translation is CASSSQGAGVEGTFF.

This sequence joins TRBV2 and TRBJ2-7, with 7 positions matching TRBD1. J lost 3 bases, V lost 5 bases, and 13 bases had no gene match. The CDR3 contains 16 residues. Germline V gives CDR1 SNHLY, CDR2 FYNNEI. This CDR3 reads CASSYSHWDRSYEQYF. In DNA form, the CDR3 reads TGTGCCAGCAGTTACTCGCACTGGGACAGAAGCTACGAGCAGTACTTC.

This clonotype was counted ten times or more. The CDR3 spells CASSQRDRPNYGYTF. CDR3 in DNA: TGCGCCAGCAGCCAAAGGGACAGGCCTAACTATGGCTACACCTTC. The chain couples TRBV4-1 to TRBJ1-2, with 8 bases identical to TRBD1. Germline V CDR1 and CDR2: MGHRA, YSYEKL. The J segment lost 0 bases and the V segment lost 2 bases, leaving 2 bases of the junction unmatched. CDR3 length equals 15 residues.

This clonotype was seen once. The J gene is TRBJ1-4, the V gene TRBV7-9; D not certain. Trimming stripped 4 bases from V and 4 bases from J, with 13 bases between. CDR1 is SEHNR and CDR2 is FQNEAQ in the germline V gene (reference sequence). CDR3 length: 15 amino acids. CDR3 bases: TGTGCCAGCAGCTCCCTAGGCGGACGTAATGAAAAACTGTTTTTT. As protein: CASSSLGGRNEKLFF.

The chain carries TRBV12-3 or TRBV12-4 and TRBJ2-6; possible D gene TRBD1, 6 bases. With 3 bases removed from V and 4 bases from J, the gap between germline ends came to 7 bases. The CDR3 covers 14 residues. Written as DNA, the CDR3 is TGTGCCAGCAGTTTTGGACAGGGGGCCAACGTCCTGACTTTC. This translates into CASSFGQGANVLTF.

Of note for this clonotype: A single base separates this from a much larger clone, so it may be a read error. This chain connects TRBV5-1 to TRBJ2-5; tentatively, D is TRBD2 (5 bases). The V gene's germline CDR1 is SGHRS and CDR2 YFSETQ. This CDR3 has 16 residues. Here the CDR3 DNA reads TGCGCCAGCGGCTTGATCCTCGGTGGACGAGGGGAGACCCAGTACTTC. This encodes CASGLILGGRGETQYF.

In its sample, this clonotype was seen many times. The rearrangement links TRBV12-3 or TRBV12-4 to TRBJ2-5, with D possibly matching TRBD1 (6 bases). There are 13 residues in the CDR3. V lost 6 bases to trimming and J lost 5 bases, with 13 bases between them. The CDR3 coding sequence is TGTGCCAGCAGCTCCCACAGGGCCGAGACCCAGTACTTC. It encodes CASSSHRAETQYF.